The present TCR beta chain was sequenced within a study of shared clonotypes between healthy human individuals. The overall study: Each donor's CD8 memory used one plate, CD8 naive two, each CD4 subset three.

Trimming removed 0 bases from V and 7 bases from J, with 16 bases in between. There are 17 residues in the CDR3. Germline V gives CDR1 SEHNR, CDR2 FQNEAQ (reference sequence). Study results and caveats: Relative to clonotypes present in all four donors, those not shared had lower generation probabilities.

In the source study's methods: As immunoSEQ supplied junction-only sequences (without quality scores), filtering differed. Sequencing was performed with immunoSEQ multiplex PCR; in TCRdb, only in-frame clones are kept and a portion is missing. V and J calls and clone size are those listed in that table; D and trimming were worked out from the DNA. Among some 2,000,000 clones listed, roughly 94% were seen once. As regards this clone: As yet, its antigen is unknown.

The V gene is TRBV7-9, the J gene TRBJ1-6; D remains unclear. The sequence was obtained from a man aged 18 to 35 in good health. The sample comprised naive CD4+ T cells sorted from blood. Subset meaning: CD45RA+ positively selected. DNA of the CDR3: TGTGCCAGCAGCTTAGCGTATGTCTCCCACCCCAATTCACCCCTCCACTTT. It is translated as CASSLAYVSHPNSPLHF.